The 20 T cell receptor beta chains below all came from one sample that was sequenced in a study of shared clonotypes between healthy human individuals (TCRdb year 2020). Receptor libraries were prepared by the immunoSEQ multiplex PCR assay. Imported from immuneACCESS, the table was reduced by TCRdb to in-frame sequences with V and J called. These copies leave out some clones; in studies compared against another copy, an unresolved V gene accounts for under half, and the cause of the remainder is not known. This sample is represented by under 120,000 clones; 67% of them were singletons. Roughly 22% of the sample is taken by the ten largest. Sequenced sample: memory CD8+ T cells sorted from blood. According to the study, the label for this sample's cell subset or site signals: CD45RO+ cells pooled with CCR7-negative TemRA cells. Receptors were obtained from a woman younger than 45 in good health.

This chain connects TRBV15 to TRBJ2-5; TRBD1 aligns across 9 bases. V shed 4 bases and J 4 bases; nucleotides not matched to a gene: 7. Germline values: CDR1 LNHNV, CDR2 YYDKDF (reference sequence). The CDR3 is 15 amino acids. Here the CDR3 reads CATSTDRGRLETQYF. The CDR3 coding sequence is TGTGCCACCAGCACAGACAGGGGGAGGTTAGAGACCCAGTACTTC. Full variable domain (outside the CDR3, taken from reference TRBV15 and TRBJ2-5): DAMVIQNPRYQVTQFGKPVTLSCSQTLNHNVMYWYQQKSSQAPKLLFHYYDKDFNNEADTPDNFQSRRPNTSFCFLDIRSPGLGDTAMYLCATSTDRGRLETQYFGPGTRLLVL.

The chain combines TRBV7-2 with TRBJ2-5; D call uncertain. The DNA matches TRBJ2-7 better at its end, which makes the J call doubtful. CDR1 and CDR2 from the germline V gene are SGHTA and FQGNSA. The CDR3 extends over 13 amino acids. The CDR3 nucleotides are TGTGCCAGCAGCCCAGGACCTGGCTACGAGCAGTACTTC. Residues: CASSPGPGYEQYF.

CDR3 amino acids: CASSTITLGTSGRSPYEQYF. The CDR3 DNA reads TGTGCCAGCAGTACCATAACCCTCGGGACTAGCGGGAGGTCCCCATACGAGCAGTACTTC. The J gene is TRBJ2-7, the V gene TRBV27, with 15 bases identical to TRBD2. The CDR3 covers 20 residues. V dropped 5 bases and J dropped 4; count of bases not matched to a gene: 18. Germline V gives CDR1 MNHEY, CDR2 SMNVEV (reference sequence).

The chain is built from TRBV9 and TRBJ2-2; tentatively, D is TRBD2 (6 bases). Per germline, CDR1 SGDLS and CDR2 YYNGEE. The CDR3 is 14 amino acids. Trimming took off 4 bases at V and 6 bases at J, with 13 bases between the two ends. CDR3 DNA sequence: TGTGCCAGCAGCTGGGGACTGACGGCCGGGGAGCTGTTTTTT. Amino acid sequence: CASSWGLTAGELFF.

The chain is built from TRBV13 and TRBJ1-4; possible D gene TRBD1, 5 bases. V was trimmed by 0 bases and J by 9 bases, leaving 8 bases between them. The CDR3 has 13 amino acids. CDR1 PRHDT and CDR2 FYEKMQ come from the germline V gene (reference sequence). Written as DNA, the CDR3 is TGTGCCAGCAGCTTAGGCCGGGGCAAAAAACTGTTTTTT. This codes for CASSLGRGKKLFF.

This clone was recorded many times. V usage is TRBV7-8 and J usage is TRBJ2-2, with TRBD2 as a possible D gene (6 bases). The CDR3 length is 15 residues. CDR1 SGHVS and CDR2 FQNEAQ come from the germline V gene. Trimming took 2 bases from V and 1 from J, leaving 8 bases between them. The CDR3 spells CASSLLSGNTGELFF. In DNA, the CDR3 is TGTGCCAGCAGCTTACTTAGCGGGAACACCGGGGAGCTGTTTTTT.

The chain is built from TRBV2 and TRBJ1-5; D unresolved. V dropped 2 bases and J dropped 4 bases, with 9 bases sitting between them. The V gene's germline CDR1 is SNHLY and CDR2 FYNNEI. The CDR3 contains 14 residues. Here the CDR3 reads CASSERAKNQPQHF. Here the CDR3 DNA reads TGTGCCAGCAGTGAACGGGCGAAAAATCAGCCCCAGCATTTT.

The V call is TRBV2, the J call TRBJ2-3; tentative D call: TRBD2 (6 bases). Trimming took off 8 bases at V and 10 bases at J, with 19 bases between the two ends. The CDR3 length is 13 residues. The germline V gene encodes CDR1 SNHLY and CDR2 FYNNEI. This CDR3 reads CASCLGLGVAQYF. CDR3 coding DNA: TGTGCCAGCTGTTTGGGACTGGGAGTCGCGCAGTATTTT.

This sequence joins TRBV7-9 and TRBJ1-1; D may be TRBD1 (5 bases). The CDR3 consists of 14 residues. V lost 5 bases, J lost 5 bases, and 15 bases lay in between. Germline V gene data show CDR1 as SEHNR and CDR2 as FQNEAQ (reference sequence). The CDR3 is CASSHGTSRTEAFF. For the CDR3, the DNA is TGTGCCAGCAGCCACGGGACGTCGAGGACTGAAGCTTTCTTT.

This chain uses TRBV7-2 with TRBJ2-1; D remains unclear. Trimming took off 2 bases at V and 1 base at J, with 6 bases between the two ends. Germline assignment: CDR1 SGHTA and CDR2 FQGNSA. The CDR3 is made up of 14 amino acids. Here the CDR3 DNA reads TGTGCCAGCAGCTTAAGCTCATCCTACAATGAGCAGTTCTTC. It is translated as CASSLSSSYNEQFF.

The chain carries TRBV5-6 and TRBJ1-5, with no clear D. The CDR3 loop spans 12 amino acids. V lost 2 bases and J 4 bases, leaving 4 bases between the germline ends. CDR1 and CDR2 from the germline V gene are SGHDT and YYEEEE. CDR3 sequence: CASSLPNQPQHF. The CDR3 region has the DNA TGTGCCAGCAGCTTACCGAATCAGCCCCAGCATTTT.

The chain combines TRBV2 with TRBJ2-1, with TRBD2 matching over 9 bases. This CDR3 contains 15 residues. The germline CDR1 and CDR2 sequences are SNHLY and FYNNEI. The V gene end was trimmed by 5 bases and the J gene end by 0 bases; junction bases not matched to a gene: 2. CDR3 nucleotides: TGTGCCAGCAGTAGACTAGCGGACTCCTACAATGAGCAGTTCTTC. Protein sequence: CASSRLADSYNEQFF.

The chain is built from TRBV27 and TRBJ2-5; TRBD1 matches at 8 bases. CDR1 is MNHEY, CDR2 SMNVEV, per germline (reference sequence). The CDR3 length is 16 residues. Germline trimming cut 5 bases from V and 2 bases from J; bases unmatched to any gene: 10. CDR3 loop: CASSQRTGWGQETQYF. The CDR3 DNA follows: TGTGCCAGCAGTCAACGGACAGGGTGGGGGCAAGAGACCCAGTACTTC.

This clone appeared a few times. V gene TRBV4-1 combines with J gene TRBJ2-1; D unresolved. From germline, CDR1 is MGHRA and CDR2 YSYEKL. Trimming cost V 0 bases and J 4 bases, with 7 bases left between them. The CDR3 contains 14 residues. As DNA, the CDR3 is TGCGCCAGCAGCCAAGATCGATCTTACAATGAGCAGTTCTTC. This gives the protein CASSQDRSYNEQFF.

This sequence joins TRBV19 and TRBJ2-2, with D unresolved. This CDR3 region has 16 residues. Germline CDR1 and CDR2: LNHDA and SQIVND (reference sequence). V lost 3 bases, J lost 4 bases, and 15 bases lay in between. This CDR3 is CASSINQWRSTGELFF. DNA of the CDR3: TGTGCCAGTAGTATTAACCAATGGCGTAGCACCGGGGAGCTGTTTTTT.

This clone showed up just a few times. The rearrangement joins TRBV7-8 to TRBJ2-7; perhaps TRBD1 as D (6 bases). V shed 5 bases and J shed 5 bases, with 16 bases lying between them. This CDR3 spans 14 amino acids. Germline assignment: CDR1 SGHVS and CDR2 FQNEAQ. The CDR3 loop is CASSPRDKSHEQYF. The CDR3 DNA sequence: TGTGCCAGCAGCCCCCGGGACAAAAGCCACGAGCAGTACTTC.

This rearrangement joins TRBV4-1 to TRBJ1-5, with D possibly TRBD1 on 6 matching bases. Between the trimmed V and J ends, which lost 7 bases and 0 bases, there was a span of 10 bases. CDR3 length equals 14 residues. From germline, CDR1 is MGHRA and CDR2 YSYEKL. CDR3 sequence reads: CASTRTVSNQPQHF. The CDR3 nucleotides read TGCGCCAGCACCAGGACAGTTAGCAATCAGCCCCAGCATTTT.

This sequence joins TRBV25-1 and TRBJ2-2, with D possibly being TRBD1 (6 bases). This CDR3 spans 17 amino acids. Per germline, CDR1 MGHDK and CDR2 SYGVNS. V dropped 1 base and J dropped 3 bases, with 15 bases sitting between them. The CDR3, as DNA: TGTGCCAGCAGTGAATCCCCCTCGCAGGGGCACACCGGGGAGCTGTTTTTT. It yields the protein CASSESPSQGHTGELFF.

This clone was seen ten or more times. The CDR3 region is CASPPGQLNTGELFF. CDR3 coding DNA: TGTGCCAGCCCCCCAGGCCAGCTGAACACCGGGGAGCTGTTTTTT. The genes are TRBV6-4 and TRBJ2-2; D is unclear. The V gene lost 8 bases and the J gene lost 1 base, with 14 bases spanning the gap. Germline CDR1 MRHNA, CDR2 SNTAGT. This CDR3 has 15 amino acids.

The chain carries TRBV27 and TRBJ2-1; TRBD1 matches 9 bases. The ends lost 7 bases at V and 2 bases at J; junction bases unmatched: 3. The CDR3 spans 14 residues. CDR1 and CDR2 from the germline V gene are MNHEY and SMNVEV (reference sequence). CDR3: CASTTGGTYNEQFF. The CDR3 DNA follows: TGTGCCAGCACGACAGGGGGAACCTACAATGAGCAGTTCTTC.